Listed below are T cell receptor beta chains from one sample, sequenced in a study of radiotherapy plus CTLA-4 blockade in lung cancer. Method: immunoSEQ multiplex PCR; TCRdb's copy keeps in-frame clones and lacks some. The data show tens of thousands of clones, roughly 60% seen once. Material: peripheral blood, obtained from a patient treated with radiotherapy plus ipilimumab. The receptors were gathered from a human donor with non-small cell lung cancer who had a partial response to radiotherapy plus ipilimumab. Each CDR3 is given with its conserved first and last residue. D genes are given only for firm matches. Size is stated for part of the rows, as once, few or many counts, or as a class when the clone is expanded.

TRBD2	few	TRBV6-5	TRBJ2-7	TGTGCCAGCAGTTACGAGCGGGGTTACGAGCAGTACTTC	CASSYERGYEQYF
TRBD1	few	TRBV15	TRBJ1-5	TGTGCCACCAGCAGAGGGGGACAGAGCTTTCGACCCCAGCATTTT	CATSRGGQSFRPQHF
TRBD2	.	TRBV5-4	TRBJ2-1	TGTGCCAGCAGCTCGACTAGCGGGGCGAACAATGAGCAGTTCTTC	CASSSTSGANNEQFF
.	.	TRBV5-1	TRBJ1-4	TGCGCCAGCAGCCCGCGAAACGGTGAAAAACTGTTTTTT	CASSPRNGEKLFF
TRBD1	.	TRBV6-1	TRBJ1-2	TGTGCCAGCAGTGAAATCGTGGGACAGGGATATGGCTACACCTTC	CASSEIVGQGYGYTF
.	.	TRBV5-1	TRBJ2-1	TGCGCCAGCAGCTTGGTTGGCACAGGCTACTACAATGAGCAGTTCTTC	CASSLVGTGYYNEQFF
TRBD1	few	TRBV6-6	TRBJ2-5	TGTGCCAGCAGAATCAGACCGGGACAGCAAGAGACCCAGTACTTC	CASRIRPGQQETQYF
TRBD1	.	TRBV5-5	TRBJ1-1	TGTGCCAGCAGCCCCGACAGGGCCTACACTGAAGCTTTCTTT	CASSPDRAYTEAFF
.	.	TRBV7-8	TRBJ1-2	TGTGCCAGCAGCTTAGGGGCGGCGGGGTACGATGGCTACACCTTC	CASSLGAAGYDGYTF
.	few	TRBV4-2	TRBJ1-4	TGTGCCAGCAGCCAAGATCGCGGGGGCGAGGGTGAAAAACTGTTTTTT	CASSQDRGGEGEKLFF
TRBD1	.	TRBV19	TRBJ1-2	TGTGCCAGTAGTATAGAGGCAGGGGGAGCTTATGGCTACACCTTC	CASSIEAGGAYGYTF
TRBD1	.	TRBV11-3	TRBJ1-1	TGTGCCAGCAGCTTTCCGGGACAGGAAGCTTTCTTT	CASSFPGQEAFF
TRBD1	.	TRBV11-2	TRBJ2-7	TGTGCCAGCGACTCAGGACAGGGACGCGAGCAGTACTTC	CASDSGQGREQYF
TRBD1	few	TRBV11-3	TRBJ2-7	TGTGCCAGCAGCTTAAACACAGGGGCCGAGCAGTACTTC	CASSLNTGAEQYF
TRBD1	.	TRBV2	TRBJ2-7	TGTGCCAGCAGCGGGGACAGGGGAAAGACCTACGAGCAGTACTTC	CASSGDRGKTYEQYF
.	.	TRBV7-9	TRBJ1-4	TGTGCCAGCAGCCTAACCGGTTCAAAGGAAAAACTGTTTTTT	CASSLTGSKEKLFF
TRBD1	.	TRBV6-6	TRBJ1-5	TGTGCCAGCAAACCGACAGGGCGAAGGGGTCAGCCCCAGCATTTT	CASKPTGRRGQPQHF
.	few	TRBV7-6	TRBJ1-3	TGTGCCAGCAGCCTGACCGGGACAAACGGAAACACCATATATTTT	CASSLTGTNGNTIYF
TRBD1	few	TRBV6-5	TRBJ2-7	TGTGCCAGCAGTTACGGGGGGACAGGGCAATACGAGCAGTACTTC	CASSYGGTGQYEQYF
.	.	TRBV6-5	TRBJ2-3	TGTGCCAGCAGTAAAAGGCGGGATGGGTCAGATACGCAGTATTTT	CASSKRRDGSDTQYF
.	few	TRBV10-2	TRBJ2-3	TGCGCCAGCAGAACCGACGGGGGGCGGACAGATACGCAGTATTTT	CASRTDGGRTDTQYF
.	many	TRBV7-2	TRBJ1-2	TGTGCCAGCAGCCCCCAGACAGGACCAGCTAACTATGGCTACACCTTC	CASSPQTGPANYGYTF
TRBD2	few	TRBV7-8	TRBJ2-3	TGTGCCAGCAACGAGGGTGCGGGGGGAGTAGAAGATACGCAGTATTTT	CASNEGAGGVEDTQYF
.	.	TRBV7-9	TRBJ2-3	TGTGCCAGCAGCTTAGGAGGTTATAGCGTTCGCACAGATACGCAGTATTTT	CASSLGGYSVRTDTQYF
.	.	TRBV2	TRBJ1-2	TGTGCCAGCAGAGGAGGACAGAACTATGGCTACACCTTC	CASRGGQNYGYTF
.	.	TRBV29-1	TRBJ1-2	TGCAGCGTGGAGGGGGGGGCGGGCTATGGCTACACCTTC	CSVEGGAGYGYTF
.	.	TRBV6-6	TRBJ2-6	TGTGCCAGTCTAGGGTGGGGCGCTGGGGCCAACGTCCTGACTTTC	CASLGWGAGANVLTF
TRBD1	.	TRBV6-1	TRBJ1-2	TGTGCCAGCGGGCGGGACAGTGATGGCTACACCTTC	CASGRDSDGYTF
TRBD2	once	TRBV11-3	TRBJ2-1	TGTGCCAGCAGCTTAGAGGGGGGGGAGCAGTTCTTC	CASSLEGGEQFF
TRBD2	.	TRBV10-3	TRBJ2-3	TGTGCCATCAGTGCGCCAACGGGGGGTTTAGCAGATACGCAGTATTTT	CAISAPTGGLADTQYF
.	.	TRBV2	TRBJ1-2	TGTGCCAGTGACGGGGGGTTAGGCGGCTACACCTTC	CASDGGLGGYTF
.	.	TRBV7-9	TRBJ2-3	TGTGCCAGCAGCTTAGGGACTACGATGACAGATACGCAGTATTTT	CASSLGTTMTDTQYF
.	.	TRBV6-5	TRBJ1-1	TGTGCCAGCAGTTACGAGAGGGACACTGAAGCTTTCTTT	CASSYERDTEAFF
.	.	TRBV10-3	TRBJ1-2	TGTGCCATCAGTGATTTACAGGGAAGAGGGTATGGCTACACCTTC	CAISDLQGRGYGYTF
TRBD2	.	TRBV23-1	TRBJ2-7	TGCGCCAGCAGTCAACCCCCCCGGACTAGCGGGAAGTCCTACGAGCAGTACTTC	CASSQPPRTSGKSYEQYF
TRBD1	.	TRBV6-5	TRBJ1-2	TGTGCCAGTTCTAGAAAAGGACAGGGGGTCGGTGGCTACACCTTC	CASSRKGQGVGGYTF
TRBD2	.	TRBV5-4	TRBJ2-2	TGTGCCAGCAGCTCGCACGGGGGGGCCAACGGGGAGCTGTTTTTT	CASSSHGGANGELFF
.	few	TRBV21-1	TRBJ1-6	TGTGCCAGCAGCTGTCGGACAGGTAATTCACCCCTCCACTTT	CASSCRTGNSPLHF
TRBD1	.	TRBV29-1	TRBJ1-2	TGCAGCGTTTCGGACGGGACAGGGATCTATGGCTACACCTTC	CSVSDGTGIYGYTF
TRBD2	.	TRBV2	TRBJ2-1	TGTGCCAGCAGGGGGACTAGCGGGAGTTATGAGCAGTTCTTC	CASRGTSGSYEQFF
.	.	TRBV6-1	TRBJ1-1	TGTGCCAGCAGCCTCGGACAGTTGAACACTGAAGCTTTCTTT	CASSLGQLNTEAFF
.	few	TRBV6-1	TRBJ2-7	TGTGCCAGCAGTGAGTTCGTGGGGGCTCTCGAGCAGTACTTC	CASSEFVGALEQYF
TRBD2	few	TRBV7-8	TRBJ2-2	TGTGCCAGCAGCCTCTGGACTAGCGTTGTTAGCGGGGAGCTGTTTTTT	CASSLWTSVVSGELFF
.	.	TRBV14	TRBJ2-1	TGTGCCAGCAGCCAAGAGTGGGGAGTACGCAATGAGCAGTTCTTC	CASSQEWGVRNEQFF
TRBD2	.	TRBV20-1	TRBJ2-7	TGCAGTGCCGGGGGGGCATACGAGCAGTACTTC	CSAGGAYEQYF
.	.	TRBV7-3	TRBJ1-1	TGTGCCAGCAGCCCCGCGGGTGGCTCTGAAGCTTTCTTT	CASSPAGGSEAFF
TRBD1	.	TRBV19	TRBJ1-1	TGTGCCAGTAGTAAGGGGGCCCCGAACACTGAAGCTTTCTTT	CASSKGAPNTEAFF
TRBD1	once	TRBV18	TRBJ2-7	TGTGCCAGCTCAACCTCCGGGACAGGGGGCTACGAGCAGTACTTC	CASSTSGTGGYEQYF
.	.	TRBV5-6	TRBJ1-2	TGTGCCAGCAGCTTTGGGTCCCCTAAAGGTCTCAGGGACTATGGCTACACCTTC	CASSFGSPKGLRDYGYTF
.	few	TRBV29-1	TRBJ1-2	TGCAGCGTCGGAGGGGCGTGGGGAACTAACTATGGCTACACCTTC	CSVGGAWGTNYGYTF
TRBD1	once	TRBV29-1	TRBJ1-1	TGCAGCGTTGAGGAACAGGGGCCGCTATGGGAAACTTTCTTT	CSVEEQGPLWETFF
TRBD2	.	TRBV30	TRBJ2-5	TGTGCCGGAGAATCTAGCGGTAAAGAGACCCAGTACTTC	CAGESSGKETQYF
TRBD2	.	TRBV14	TRBJ2-1	TGTGCCAGCAGCCAAGGGACTAGCGAGTTCTTC	CASSQGTSEFF